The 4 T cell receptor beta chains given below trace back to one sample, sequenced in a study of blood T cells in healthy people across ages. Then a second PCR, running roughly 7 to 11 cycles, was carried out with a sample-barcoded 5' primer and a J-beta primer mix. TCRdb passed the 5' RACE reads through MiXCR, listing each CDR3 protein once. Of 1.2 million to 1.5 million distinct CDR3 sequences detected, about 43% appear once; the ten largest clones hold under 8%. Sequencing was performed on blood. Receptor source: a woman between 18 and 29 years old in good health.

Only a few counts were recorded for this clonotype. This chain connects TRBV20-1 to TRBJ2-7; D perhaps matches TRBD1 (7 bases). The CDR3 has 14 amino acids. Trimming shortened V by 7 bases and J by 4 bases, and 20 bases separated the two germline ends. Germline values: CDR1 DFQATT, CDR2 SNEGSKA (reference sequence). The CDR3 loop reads CSGGDRGGLYEQYF. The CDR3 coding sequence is TGCAGTGGGGGGGACAGAGGGGGATTATACGAGCAGTACTTC.

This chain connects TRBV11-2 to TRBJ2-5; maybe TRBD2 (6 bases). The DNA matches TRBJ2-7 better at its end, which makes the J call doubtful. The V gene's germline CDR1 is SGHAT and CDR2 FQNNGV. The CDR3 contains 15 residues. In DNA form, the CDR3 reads TGTGCCAGCAGCTTAGGGAGGGGAATCGGCTACGAGCAGTACTTC. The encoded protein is CASSLGRGIGYEQYF.

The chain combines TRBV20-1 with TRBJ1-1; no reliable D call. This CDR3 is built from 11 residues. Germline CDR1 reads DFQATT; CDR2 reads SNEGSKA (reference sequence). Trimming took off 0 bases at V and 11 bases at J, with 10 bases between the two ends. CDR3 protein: CSAREGMGAFF. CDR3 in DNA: TGCAGTGCTAGAGAGGGGATGGGGGCTTTCTTT.

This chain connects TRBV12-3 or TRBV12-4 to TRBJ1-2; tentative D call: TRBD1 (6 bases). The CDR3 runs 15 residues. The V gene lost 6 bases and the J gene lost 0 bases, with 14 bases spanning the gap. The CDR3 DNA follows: TGTGCCAGCAGGCGCGCACAGGGAGCTAACTATGGCTACACCTTC. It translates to CASRRAQGANYGYTF.